Listed below are T cell receptor beta chains from one sample, sequenced in a study of cytomegalovirus exposure and HLA in healthy donors. The assay was immunoSEQ multiplex PCR, and TCRdb's table has in-frame clones only and misses some. The sample carries about 45,000 clones, around 90% recorded once. The sequencing input was PBMCs. The receptors come from a woman aged 40 to 50 in good health and CMV-seropositive. CDR3s include the opening cysteine and the closing phenylalanine or tryptophan. D genes are given only for firm matches. Some rows mark clone size as missing; the rest say once, few, many or name a class of expanded clone.

V gene,J gene,clone size,D gene,CDR3 protein,CDR3 DNA
TRBV5-1,TRBJ2-5,.,TRBD2,CASSLNSGGPITQYF,TGCGCCAGCAGCTTGAATAGCGGGGGGCCTATCACCCAGTACTTC
TRBV13,TRBJ1-3,.,.,CASTPRGVGNTIYF,TGTGCCAGCACCCCACGGGGAGTCGGAAACACCATATATTTT
TRBV9,TRBJ2-1,.,.,CASTRESYNEQFF,TGTGCCAGCACTCGGGAGTCCTACAATGAGCAGTTCTTC
TRBV2,TRBJ2-7,few,.,CASSGSWRTPRAYEQYF,TGTGCCAGCAGTGGGTCTTGGAGGACCCCCCGGGCCTACGAGCAGTACTTC
TRBV4-1,TRBJ2-4,.,.,CASSHPLAKNIQYF,TGCGCCAGCAGCCATCCCCTGGCCAAAAACATTCAGTACTTC
TRBV18,TRBJ1-1,.,TRBD1,CASSITRQGGNQRNTEAFF,TGTGCCAGCTCAATAACCAGGCAGGGGGGCAATCAGAGGAACACTGAAGCTTTCTTT
TRBV7-2,TRBJ2-5,.,TRBD1,CASSANRGSQETQYF,TGTGCCAGCAGCGCCAACAGGGGGTCCCAAGAGACCCAGTACTTC
TRBV27,TRBJ1-1,.,.,CASSPLRGSTEAFF,TGTGCCAGCAGTCCCCTCCGGGGTAGCACTGAAGCTTTCTTT
TRBV6-6,TRBJ2-5,once,.,CASSSTGPSQETQYF,TGTGCCAGCAGTTCGACAGGCCCCTCCCAAGAGACCCAGTACTTC
TRBV11-2,TRBJ2-4,.,.,CASSPLELNKNIQYF,TGTGCCAGCAGCCCCCTAGAATTAAACAAAAACATTCAGTACTTC
TRBV6-5,TRBJ2-1,.,TRBD2,CASRTSGGYNEQFF,TGTGCCAGCAGGACTAGCGGGGGTTACAATGAGCAGTTCTTC
TRBV19,TRBJ1-4,.,.,CASSFYFGTRNEKLFF,TGTGCCAGTAGCTTCTACTTCGGGACACGGAATGAAAAACTGTTTTTT
TRBV6-1,TRBJ1-1,.,.,CASSEARGVTEAFF,TGTGCCAGCAGTGAAGCGCGGGGCGTCACTGAAGCTTTCTTT
TRBV7-2,TRBJ1-4,.,.,CASSFSRGGAATNEKLFF,TGTGCCAGCAGTTTTTCGAGGGGGGGGGCAGCAACTAATGAAAAACTGTTTTTT
TRBV28,TRBJ2-7,.,TRBD2,CASSLFGAGGPYEQYF,TGTGCCAGCAGTTTATTCGGGGCGGGAGGGCCCTACGAGCAGTACTTC
TRBV10-3,TRBJ2-1,few,.,CAISDSDINEQFF,TGTGCCATCAGTGACTCAGACATCAATGAGCAGTTCTTC
TRBV16,TRBJ1-1,.,TRBD1,CASTRKGATEAFF,TGTGCCAGCACCCGGAAGGGGGCTACTGAAGCTTTCTTT
TRBV7-3,TRBJ2-2,once,TRBD2,CASGREDVGELFF,TGTGCCAGCGGGCGGGAGGACGTCGGGGAGCTGTTTTTT
TRBV13,TRBJ2-7,.,TRBD1,CASSPNRGDEQYF,TGTGCCAGCAGCCCCAACAGGGGTGACGAGCAGTACTTC
TRBV14,TRBJ2-5,.,.,CASSLGTYRRETQYF,TGTGCCAGCAGCCTTGGGACTTACCGCCGGGAGACCCAGTACTTC
TRBV6-1,TRBJ1-2,once,.,CASSEGLNYGYTF,TGTGCCAGCAGTGAAGGTCTAAACTATGGCTACACCTTC
TRBV5-4,TRBJ2-2,few,.,CASSPGVAMNTGELFF,TGTGCCAGCAGCCCGGGAGTCGCCATGAACACCGGGGAGCTGTTTTTT
TRBV28,TRBJ1-2,.,TRBD1,CASSPLGQGAGGYTF,TGTGCCAGCAGTCCCTTGGGGCAGGGGGCCGGGGGCTACACCTTC
TRBV11-3,TRBJ1-1,.,.,CASSLGGITEAFF,TGTGCCAGCAGCTTGGGAGGTATCACTGAAGCTTTCTTT
TRBV19,TRBJ1-2,.,TRBD1,CASSQQLRTGMVSYGYTF,TGTGCCAGTAGCCAACAACTCCGGACAGGGATGGTTAGCTATGGCTACACCTTC
TRBV14,TRBJ1-2,.,.,CASSRGQYGYTF,TGTGCCAGCAGCCGTGGACAGTATGGCTACACCTTC
TRBV7-7,TRBJ2-5,.,TRBD1,CASSSGTGGKTQYF,TGTGCCAGCAGCTCCGGGACAGGGGGGAAGACCCAGTACTTC
TRBV28,TRBJ1-5,.,TRBD1,CASTGTGGGNQPQHF,TGTGCCAGCACCGGGACAGGGGGCGGCAATCAGCCCCAGCATTTT
TRBV9,TRBJ1-2,.,TRBD1,CASSTGDDGGYTF,TGTGCCAGCAGCACAGGGGATGATGGGGGCTACACCTTC